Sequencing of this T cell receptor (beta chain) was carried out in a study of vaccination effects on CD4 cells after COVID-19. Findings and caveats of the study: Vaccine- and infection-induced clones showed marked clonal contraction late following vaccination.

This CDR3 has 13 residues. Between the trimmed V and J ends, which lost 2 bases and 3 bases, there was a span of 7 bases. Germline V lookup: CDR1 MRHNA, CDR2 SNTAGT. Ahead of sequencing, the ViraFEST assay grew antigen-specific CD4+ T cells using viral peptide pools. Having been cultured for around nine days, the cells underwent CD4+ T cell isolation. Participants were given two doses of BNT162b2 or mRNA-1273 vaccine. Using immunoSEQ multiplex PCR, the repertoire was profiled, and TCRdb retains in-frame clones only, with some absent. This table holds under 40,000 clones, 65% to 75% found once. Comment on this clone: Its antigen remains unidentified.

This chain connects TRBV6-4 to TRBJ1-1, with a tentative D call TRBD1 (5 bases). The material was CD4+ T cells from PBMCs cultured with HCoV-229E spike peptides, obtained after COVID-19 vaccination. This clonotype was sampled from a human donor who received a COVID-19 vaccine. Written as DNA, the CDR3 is TGTGCCAGCAGTGACGGGGCGCACACTGAAGCTTTCTTT. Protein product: CASSDGAHTEAFF.